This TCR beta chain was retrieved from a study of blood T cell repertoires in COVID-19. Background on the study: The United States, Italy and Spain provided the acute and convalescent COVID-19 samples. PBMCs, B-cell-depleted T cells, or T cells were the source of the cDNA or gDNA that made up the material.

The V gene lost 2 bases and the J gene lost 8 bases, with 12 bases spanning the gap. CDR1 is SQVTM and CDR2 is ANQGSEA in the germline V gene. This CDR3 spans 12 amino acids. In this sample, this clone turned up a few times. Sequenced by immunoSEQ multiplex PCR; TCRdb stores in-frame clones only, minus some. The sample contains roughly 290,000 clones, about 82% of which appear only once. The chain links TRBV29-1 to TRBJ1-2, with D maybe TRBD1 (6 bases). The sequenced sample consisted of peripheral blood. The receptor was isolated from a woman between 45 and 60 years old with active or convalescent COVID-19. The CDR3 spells CSVEIGGGGYTF. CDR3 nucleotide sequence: TGCAGCGTTGAAATTGGGGGCGGCGGCTACACCTTC.